This TCR beta chain was documented in a study of shared clonotypes between healthy human individuals. About the research overall: Researchers drew samples from a couple of women and a few men aged 18 to 49. Broader study findings: The donor pool, a small one, limited the genetic and exposure-history diversity represented.

Unmatched junction bases numbered 9, after V lost 2 bases and J lost 4 bases. In germline, CDR1 is SGHNT, CDR2 YYREEE (reference sequence). This CDR3 region has 16 residues. Only in-frame clones appear in the TCRdb table, and some are missing; sequencing was by immunoSEQ multiplex PCR. The table shows approximately 480,000 clones, with about 75% occurring only once. As to this clone: Its antigen is still unknown.

The chain employs TRBV5-4 and TRBJ1-3; 7 bases fit TRBD1. Material: PBMCs. This receptor was identified in a woman aged 40 to 50 in good health. Some clones in this sample may be carry-over from other donors' samples. The CDR3 reads CASSLQTGNKGNTIYF. CDR3 sequence (DNA): TGTGCCAGCAGCTTACAGACAGGGAATAAGGGAAACACCATATATTTT.